Included here is one T cell receptor beta chain sequence, with context. Its antigen is not identified. Looked up from germline, CDR1 is SGDLS and CDR2 is YYNGEE. The CDR3 spans 14 residues. The naive CD8+ gate required CD45RO-CCR7+CD27+CD95- phenotype. The sample originates from a study of CXCR3-negative and CXCR3-positive naive CD8 T cells. Study overall: Across all libraries, TRB reads numbered 110 million to 150 million, with about 1.5 +/- 0.3 million in each library. Study-wide points: Cryopreservation partially decreased CXCR3 expression, and most assays used fresh PBMCs. A higher hydrophobicity marked the TRB CDR3s of CXCR3-positive naive cells versus CXCR3-negative naive cells.

UMI-tagged TRB cDNA libraries were built via 5' RACE. Using the 5' RACE reads, TCRdb records one entry per CDR3 protein without DNA. Here the sample table reports about 66,000 distinct CDR3 sequences. Source material: naive CXCR3- CD8+ T cells from blood. Subset indicated: CD45RO-CCR7+CD27+CD95- naive CD8+ T cells lacking CXCR3 (TNR3-). The rearrangement links TRBV9 to TRBJ2-3; the D call of TRBD1 rests on TCRdb alone, since no DNA is present to check it. The TCR comes from a human donor in good health. Some clones in this sample may be carry-over from other donors' samples. CDR3: CASSVAQGEYTQYF.